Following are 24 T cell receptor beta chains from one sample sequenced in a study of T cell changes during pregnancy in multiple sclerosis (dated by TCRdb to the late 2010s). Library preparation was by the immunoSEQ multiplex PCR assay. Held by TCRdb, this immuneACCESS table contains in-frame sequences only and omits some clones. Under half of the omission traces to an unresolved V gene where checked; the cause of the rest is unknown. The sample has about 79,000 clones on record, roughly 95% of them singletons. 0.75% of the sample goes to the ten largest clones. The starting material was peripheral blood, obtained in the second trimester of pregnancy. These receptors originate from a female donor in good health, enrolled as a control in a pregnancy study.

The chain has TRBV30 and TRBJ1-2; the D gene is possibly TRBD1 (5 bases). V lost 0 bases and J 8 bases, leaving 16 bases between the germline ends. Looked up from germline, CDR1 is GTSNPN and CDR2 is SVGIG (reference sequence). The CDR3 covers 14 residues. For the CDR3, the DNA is TGTGCCTGGAGTGTTTCGGGGGGGATAGAGGGCTACACCTTC. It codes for CAWSVSGGIEGYTF.

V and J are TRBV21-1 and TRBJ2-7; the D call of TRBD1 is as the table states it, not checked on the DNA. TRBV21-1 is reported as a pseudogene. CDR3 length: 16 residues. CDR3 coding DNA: TGTGCCAGCAGCAAGAGGGGACAGTCCAGCTCCTACGAGCAGTACTTC. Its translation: CASSKRGQSSSYEQYF.

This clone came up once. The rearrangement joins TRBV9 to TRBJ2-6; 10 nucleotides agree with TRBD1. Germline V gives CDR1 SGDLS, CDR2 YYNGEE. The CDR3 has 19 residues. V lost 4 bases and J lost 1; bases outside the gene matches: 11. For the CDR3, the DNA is TGTGCCAGCAGCCCAAAGCCGGGACAGGGGAAATCTGGGGCCAACGTCCTGACTTTC. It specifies CASSPKPGQGKSGANVLTF.

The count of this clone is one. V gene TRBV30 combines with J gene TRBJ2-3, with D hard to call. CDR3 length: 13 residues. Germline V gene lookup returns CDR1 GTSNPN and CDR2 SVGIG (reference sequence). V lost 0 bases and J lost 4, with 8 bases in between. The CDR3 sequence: CAWSVSGPDTQYF. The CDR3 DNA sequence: TGTGCCTGGAGTGTATCTGGCCCAGATACGCAGTATTTT. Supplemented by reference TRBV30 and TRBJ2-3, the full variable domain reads SQTIHQWPATLVQPVGSPLSLECTVEGTSNPNLYWYRQAAGRGLQLLFYSVGIGQISSEVPQNLSASRPQDRQFILSSKKLLLSDSGFYLCAWSVSGPDTQYFGPGTRLTVL.

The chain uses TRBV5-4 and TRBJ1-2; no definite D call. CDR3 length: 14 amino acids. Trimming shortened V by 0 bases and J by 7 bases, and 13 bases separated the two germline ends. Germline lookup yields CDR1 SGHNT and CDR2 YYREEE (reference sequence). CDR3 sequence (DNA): TGTGCCAGCAGCTTGGAGGGCCGGGGTATTGGCTACACCTTC. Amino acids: CASSLEGRGIGYTF. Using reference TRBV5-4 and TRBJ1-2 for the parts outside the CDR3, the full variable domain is ETGVTQSPTHLIKTRGQQVTLRCSSQSGHNTVSWYQQALGQGPQFIFQYYREEENGRGNFPPRFSGLQFPNYSSELNVNALELDDSALYLCASSLEGRGIGYTFGSGTRLTVV.

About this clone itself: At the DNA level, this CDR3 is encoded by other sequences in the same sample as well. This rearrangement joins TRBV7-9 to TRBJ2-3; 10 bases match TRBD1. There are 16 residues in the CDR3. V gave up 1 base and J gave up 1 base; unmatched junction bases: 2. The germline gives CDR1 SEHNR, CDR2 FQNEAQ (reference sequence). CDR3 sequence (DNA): TGTGCCAGCAGCTTAGGGGACAGGGGCCGCACAGATACGCAGTATTTT. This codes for CASSLGDRGRTDTQYF.

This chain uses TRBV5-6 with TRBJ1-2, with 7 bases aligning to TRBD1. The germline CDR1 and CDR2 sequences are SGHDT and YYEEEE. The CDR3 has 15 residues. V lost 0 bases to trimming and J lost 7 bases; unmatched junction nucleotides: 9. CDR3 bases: TGTGCCAGCAGCTTGGTTCGACAGGGATTGGTTGGCTACACCTTC. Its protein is CASSLVRQGLVGYTF. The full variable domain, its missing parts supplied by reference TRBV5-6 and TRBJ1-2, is DAGVTQSPTHLIKTRGQQVTLRCSPKSGHDTVSWYQQALGQGPQFIFQYYEEEERQRGNFPDRFSGHQFPNYSSELNVNALLLGDSALYLCASSLVRQGLVGYTFGSGTRLTVV.

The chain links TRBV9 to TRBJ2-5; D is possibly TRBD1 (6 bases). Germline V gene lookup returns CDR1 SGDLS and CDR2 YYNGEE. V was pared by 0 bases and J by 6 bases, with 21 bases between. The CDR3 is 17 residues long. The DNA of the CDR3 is TGTGCCAGCAGCGTAGCGGCACAGGGAAGAGTAGAAAAGACCCAGTACTTC. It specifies CASSVAAQGRVEKTQYF.

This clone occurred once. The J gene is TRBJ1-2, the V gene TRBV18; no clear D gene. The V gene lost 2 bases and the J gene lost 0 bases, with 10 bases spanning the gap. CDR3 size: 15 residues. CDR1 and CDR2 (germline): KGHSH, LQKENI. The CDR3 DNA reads TGTGCCAGCTCACCAGAGGGTCCCGCTAACTATGGCTACACCTTC. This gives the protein CASSPEGPANYGYTF.

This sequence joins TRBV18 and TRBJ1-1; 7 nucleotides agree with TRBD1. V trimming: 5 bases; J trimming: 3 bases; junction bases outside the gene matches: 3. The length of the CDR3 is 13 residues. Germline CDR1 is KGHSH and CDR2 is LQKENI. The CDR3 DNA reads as TGTGCCAGCTCAGCCGGACAGGACACTGAAGCTTTCTTT. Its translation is CASSAGQDTEAFF.

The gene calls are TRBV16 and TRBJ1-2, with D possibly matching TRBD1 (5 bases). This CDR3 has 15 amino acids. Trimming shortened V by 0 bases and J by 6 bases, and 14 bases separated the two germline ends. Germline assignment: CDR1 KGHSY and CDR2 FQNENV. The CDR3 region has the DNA TGTGCCAGCAGCCAATCGGAAGGGGCGCATAATGGCTACACCTTC. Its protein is CASSQSEGAHNGYTF.

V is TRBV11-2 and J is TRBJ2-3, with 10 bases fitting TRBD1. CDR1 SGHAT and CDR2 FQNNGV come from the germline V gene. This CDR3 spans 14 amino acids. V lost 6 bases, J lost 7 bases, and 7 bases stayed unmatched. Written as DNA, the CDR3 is TGTGCCAGCAGTCCGGGACAGGGGCCTTATACGCAGTATTTT. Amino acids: CASSPGQGPYTQYF. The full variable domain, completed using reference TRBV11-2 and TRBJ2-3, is EAGVAQSPRYKIIEKRQSVAFWCNPISGHATLYWYQQILGQGPKLLIQFQNNGVVDDSQLPKDRFSAERLKGVDSTLKIQPAKLEDSAVYLCASSPGQGPYTQYFGPGTRLTVL.

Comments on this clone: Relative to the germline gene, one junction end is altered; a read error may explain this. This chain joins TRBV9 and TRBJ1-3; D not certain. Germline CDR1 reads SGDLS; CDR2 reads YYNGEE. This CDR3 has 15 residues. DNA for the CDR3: TGTGCCAGCAGCGTAGGGAGTAGCTCTGGAGACACCATATATTTT. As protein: CASSVGSSSGDTIYF.

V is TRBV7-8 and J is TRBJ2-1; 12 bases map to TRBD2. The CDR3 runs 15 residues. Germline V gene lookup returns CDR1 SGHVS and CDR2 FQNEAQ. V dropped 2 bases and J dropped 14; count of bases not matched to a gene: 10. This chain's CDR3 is CASSLSVLAGGTKFF. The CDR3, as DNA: TGTGCCAGCAGCTTAAGTGTCCTAGCGGGGGGGACTAAGTTCTTC.

The CDR3 loop reads CASSRGPTYEQYF. CDR3 nucleotides: TGTGCCAGCAGCCGCGGGCCAACCTACGAGCAGTACTTC. The chain combines TRBV11-3 with TRBJ2-7, with TRBD2 as a possible D gene (5 bases). The CDR3 loop spans 13 amino acids. Germline values: CDR1 SGHNT, CDR2 YENEEA. Trimming removed 5 bases from V and 2 bases from J, with 10 bases in between.

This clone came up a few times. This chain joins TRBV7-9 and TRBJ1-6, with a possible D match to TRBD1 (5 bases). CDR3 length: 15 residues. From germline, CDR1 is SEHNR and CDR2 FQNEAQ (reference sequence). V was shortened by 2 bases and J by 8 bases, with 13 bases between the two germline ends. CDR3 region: CASSLRGKMDSPLHF. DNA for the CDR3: TGTGCCAGCAGCTTACGGGGGAAGATGGATTCACCCCTCCACTTT.

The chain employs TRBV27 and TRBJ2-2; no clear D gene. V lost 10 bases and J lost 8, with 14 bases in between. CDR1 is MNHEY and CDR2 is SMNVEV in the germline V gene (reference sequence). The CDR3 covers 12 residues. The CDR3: CAITEGLGELFF. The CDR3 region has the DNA TGTGCCATCACAGAAGGCTTAGGGGAGCTGTTTTTT.

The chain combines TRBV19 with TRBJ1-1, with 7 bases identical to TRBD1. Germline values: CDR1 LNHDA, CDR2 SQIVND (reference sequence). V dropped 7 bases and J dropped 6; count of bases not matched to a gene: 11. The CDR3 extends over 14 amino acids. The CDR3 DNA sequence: TGTGCCAGTATGAAAGGGACAGTTCTTTCTGAAGCTTTCTTT. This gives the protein CASMKGTVLSEAFF.

The CDR3 sequence: CASSFQGVAGELFF. Here the CDR3 DNA reads TGCGCCAGCAGCTTCCAGGGTGTTGCCGGGGAGCTGTTTTTT. The chain couples TRBV5-1 to TRBJ2-2, with TRBD1 as a possible D gene (5 bases). Per germline, CDR1 SGHRS and CDR2 YFSETQ. The CDR3 sequence is 14 residues long. V lost 2 bases and J 6 bases, leaving 11 bases between the germline ends.

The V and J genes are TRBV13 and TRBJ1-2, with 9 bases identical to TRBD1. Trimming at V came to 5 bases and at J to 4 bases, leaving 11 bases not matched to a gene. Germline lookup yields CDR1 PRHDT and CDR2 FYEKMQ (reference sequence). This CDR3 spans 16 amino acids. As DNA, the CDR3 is TGTGCCAGCAGCGCCCGTCACAGGGGGCTGATCTATGGCTACACCTTC. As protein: CASSARHRGLIYGYTF.

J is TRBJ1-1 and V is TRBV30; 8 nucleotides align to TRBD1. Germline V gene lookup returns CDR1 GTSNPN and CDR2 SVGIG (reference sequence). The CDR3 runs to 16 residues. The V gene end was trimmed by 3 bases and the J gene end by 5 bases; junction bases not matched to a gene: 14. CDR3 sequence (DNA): TGTGCCTGGAGCCGGACCTGGACAGGGTCGGGGACTGAAGCTTTCTTT. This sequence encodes CAWSRTWTGSGTEAFF. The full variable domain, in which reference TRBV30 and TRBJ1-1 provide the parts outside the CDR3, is SQTIHQWPATLVQPVGSPLSLECTVEGTSNPNLYWYRQAAGRGLQLLFYSVGIGQISSEVPQNLSASRPQDRQFILSSKKLLLSDSGFYLCAWSRTWTGSGTEAFFGQGTRLTVV.

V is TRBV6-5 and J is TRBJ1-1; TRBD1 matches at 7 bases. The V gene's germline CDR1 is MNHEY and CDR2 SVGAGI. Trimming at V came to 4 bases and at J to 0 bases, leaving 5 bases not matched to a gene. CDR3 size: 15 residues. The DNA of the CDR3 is TGTGCCAGCAGTTTGACCGGGACAGTGAACACTGAAGCTTTCTTT. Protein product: CASSLTGTVNTEAFF.

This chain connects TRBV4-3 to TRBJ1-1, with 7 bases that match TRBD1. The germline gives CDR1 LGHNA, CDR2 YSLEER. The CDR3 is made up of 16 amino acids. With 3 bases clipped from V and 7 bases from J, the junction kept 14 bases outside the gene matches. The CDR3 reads CASSQLSYRDSYEAFF. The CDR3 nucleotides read TGCGCCAGCAGCCAGCTATCTTACCGGGACAGCTATGAAGCTTTCTTT.

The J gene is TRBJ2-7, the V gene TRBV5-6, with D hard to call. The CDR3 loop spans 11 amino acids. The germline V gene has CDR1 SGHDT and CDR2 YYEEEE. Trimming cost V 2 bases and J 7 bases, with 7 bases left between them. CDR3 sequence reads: CASSLAGEQYF. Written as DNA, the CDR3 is TGTGCCAGCAGCTTAGCAGGAGAGCAGTACTTC. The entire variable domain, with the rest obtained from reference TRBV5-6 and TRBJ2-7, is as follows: DAGVTQSPTHLIKTRGQQVTLRCSPKSGHDTVSWYQQALGQGPQFIFQYYEEEERQRGNFPDRFSGHQFPNYSSELNVNALLLGDSALYLCASSLAGEQYFGPGTRLTVT.